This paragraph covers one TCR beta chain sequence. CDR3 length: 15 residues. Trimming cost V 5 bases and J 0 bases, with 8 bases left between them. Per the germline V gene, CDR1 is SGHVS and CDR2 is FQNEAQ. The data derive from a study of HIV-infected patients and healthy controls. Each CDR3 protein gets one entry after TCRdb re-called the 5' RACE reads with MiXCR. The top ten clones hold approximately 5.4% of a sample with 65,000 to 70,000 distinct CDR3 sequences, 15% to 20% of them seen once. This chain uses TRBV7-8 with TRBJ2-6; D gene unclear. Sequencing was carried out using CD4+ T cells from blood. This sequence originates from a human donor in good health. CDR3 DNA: TGTGCCAGCAGCCTGCCTCGCTCTGGGGCCAACGTCCTGACTTTC. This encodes CASSLPRSGANVLTF.